These 23 T cell receptor beta chains were all obtained from the same sample, sequenced in a study of Ad26.COV2.S vaccination and SARS-CoV-2 variants. Repertoires were generated with immunoSEQ multiplex PCR, while TCRdb's copy carries only in-frame clones and drops some. In the table there are a few hundred thousand clones, 75% to 95% of which are singletons. The treatment was: roughly 20 received Ad26.COV2.S at low or high dose, single or two shots; five or six received placebo; per-sample allocation not given. It was on day 63 after the first vaccine or placebo injection that samples were taken. This specimen was peripheral blood, taken in a trial of Ad26.COV2.S vaccine versus placebo. Receptors were obtained from a person aged 18-65 years who received the Ad26.COV2.S COVID-19 vaccine or a placebo.

J is TRBJ2-1 and V is TRBV30; D possibly uses TRBD1 or TRBD2 (5 bases each). Trimming removed 5 bases from V and 9 bases from J, with 17 bases in between. The CDR3 is made up of 13 amino acids. CDR1 GTSNPN and CDR2 SVGIG come from the germline V gene (reference sequence). The CDR3 region has the DNA TGTGCCTGGTCTAAAGGTATTGGGGGTGAGCAGTTCTTC. It encodes CAWSKGIGGEQFF. Drawing the rest from reference TRBV30 and TRBJ2-1, the complete variable domain is SQTIHQWPATLVQPVGSPLSLECTVEGTSNPNLYWYRQAAGRGLQLLFYSVGIGQISSEVPQNLSASRPQDRQFILSSKKLLLSDSGFYLCAWSKGIGGEQFFGPGTRLTVL.

V usage is TRBV4-3 and J usage is TRBJ1-3, with a weak D call TRBD1 (5 bases). Germline loops: CDR1 LGHNA, CDR2 YSLEER. The CDR3 loop spans 16 amino acids. The V end lost 4 bases, the J end lost 5 bases, and 18 bases lay between the germline ends. CDR3 loop: CASSPDIVTDRNTIYF. The CDR3 DNA reads as TGCGCCAGCAGCCCAGATATAGTGACAGACCGAAACACCATATATTTT.

Remarks on this clone: Germline and junction disagree at one end, which may indicate a read error. The chain uses TRBV20-1 and TRBJ1-1; unclear D gene. The CDR3 runs to 11 residues. Germline CDR1 DFQATT, CDR2 SNEGSKA (reference sequence). This chain's CDR3 is CSARLNSEAFF. The CDR3 region has the DNA TGCAGTGCTAGGTTAAACAGTGAAGCTTTCTTT.

The CDR3 spells CASSRNPPSYGYTF. CDR3 nucleotide sequence: TGTGCCAGCAGCCGGAACCCGCCGAGCTATGGCTACACCTTC. The chain links TRBV3-1 (or the pseudogene TRBV3-2) to TRBJ1-2; D not resolved. The germline CDR1 and CDR2 sequences are LGHDT and YNNKEL (reference sequence). The CDR3 runs 14 residues. V shed 4 bases and J shed 4 bases, with 13 bases lying between them.

V usage is TRBV4-1 and J usage is TRBJ2-1; D is perhaps TRBD2 (6 bases). CDR3 length: 13 amino acids. Per the germline V gene, CDR1 is MGHRA and CDR2 is YSYEKL. V was clipped by 3 bases and J by 9 bases, with 12 bases between them. CDR3 nucleotides: TGCGCCAGCAGCCAGCAACTTAGCGGTGAGCAGTTCTTC. Protein: CASSQQLSGEQFF.

V and J are TRBV30 and TRBJ2-5; no firm D call. The CDR3 sequence is 11 residues long. CDR1 GTSNPN and CDR2 SVGIG come from the germline V gene (reference sequence). Trimming removed 1 base at V and 4 bases at J, with 4 bases between. This CDR3 is CAWSDGETQYF. The CDR3 DNA follows: TGTGCCTGGAGTGACGGAGAGACCCAGTACTTC.

The chain couples TRBV18 to TRBJ2-7; D perhaps matches TRBD2 (6 bases). The CDR3 is 16 amino acids. Germline CDR1 is KGHSH and CDR2 is LQKENI. V lost 3 bases, J lost 6 bases, and 21 bases lay in between. This CDR3 reads CASSPKNAAGSSEQYF. Here the CDR3 DNA reads TGTGCCAGCTCACCTAAGAATGCGGCGGGGTCTTCCGAGCAGTACTTC.

The chain carries TRBV19 and TRBJ1-1, with D uncertain. Germline-derived CDR1 and CDR2 are LNHDA and SQIVND (reference sequence). Trimming removed 10 bases from V and 3 bases from J, with 12 bases in between. The CDR3 is 12 amino acids. In DNA form, the CDR3 reads TGTGCCACTATTCTGGGTCACACTGAAGCTTTCTTT. Encoded protein: CATILGHTEAFF.

The chain carries TRBV25-1 and TRBJ2-3; D remains ambiguous. CDR1 and CDR2 (germline): MGHDK, SYGVNS. V was shortened by 10 bases and J by 0 bases, with 14 bases between the two germline ends. The CDR3 extends over 14 amino acids. CDR3 sequence reads: CATSRSPSTDTQYF. CDR3 bases: TGTGCCACCAGCCGGAGCCCTAGCACAGATACGCAGTATTTT.

The chain uses TRBV6-5 and TRBJ2-5; D uncertain. Trimming stripped 0 bases from V and 2 bases from J, with 7 bases between. From germline, CDR1 is MNHEY and CDR2 SVGAGI. This CDR3 has 14 amino acids. CDR3 nucleotide sequence: TGTGCCAGCAGTTACTCGTTGGAGCAAGAGACCCAGTACTTC. Protein product: CASSYSLEQETQYF.

This chain links TRBV5-1 with TRBJ2-4; no definite D call. Germline values: CDR1 SGHRS, CDR2 YFSETQ. Trimming shortened V by 0 bases and J by 5 bases, and 15 bases separated the two germline ends. The CDR3 runs 16 residues. The CDR3 spells CASSLAFGGTENIQYF. CDR3 sequence (DNA): TGCGCCAGCAGCTTGGCCTTCGGCGGAACAGAAAACATTCAGTACTTC.

The chain recombines TRBV28 with TRBJ2-1; D remains ambiguous. Germline lookup yields CDR1 MDHEN and CDR2 SYDVKM. V was pared by 2 bases and J by 5 bases, with 10 bases between. The CDR3 extends over 14 amino acids. CDR3 sequence (DNA): TGTGCCAGCAGTTTAGTGTCAGTCAACAATGAGCAGTTCTTC. Translation gives CASSLVSVNNEQFF. Full variable domain (missing parts from reference TRBV28 and TRBJ2-1): DVKVTQSSRYLVKRTGEKVFLECVQDMDHENMFWYRQDPGLGLRLIYFSYDVKMKEKGDIPEGYSVSREKKERFSLILESASTNQTSMYLCASSLVSVNNEQFFGPGTRLTVL.

CDR3 sequence: CASSLDGSYEQYF. The CDR3 DNA reads TGTGCCAGCAGCTTAGATGGCAGCTACGAGCAGTACTTC. The J gene is TRBJ2-7, the V gene TRBV7-2, with D unclear. The CDR3 sequence is 13 residues long. Trimming left V 1 base short and J 3 bases short, with 7 bases between. Germline V gene sequence: CDR1 SGHTA, CDR2 FQGNSA.

In nucleotides, the CDR3 is TGTGCCAGCAGTTACTCACAGCTTCCTTACTCTGGGGCCAACGTCCTGACTTTC. The encoded protein is CASSYSQLPYSGANVLTF. The rearrangement links TRBV6-2 or TRBV6-3 to TRBJ2-6; D call uncertain. The germline gives CDR1 MNHEY, CDR2 SVGEGT. Trimming stripped 0 bases from V and 0 bases from J, with 12 bases between. The CDR3 extends over 18 amino acids.

This clone was seen a single time. The genes are TRBV30 and TRBJ1-2, with D hard to call. Trimming left V 1 base short and J 6 bases short, with 6 bases between. This CDR3 spans 11 amino acids. Germline-derived CDR1 and CDR2 are GTSNPN and SVGIG (reference sequence). CDR3 nucleotide sequence: TGTGCCTGGAGTGCCAATCATGGCTACACCTTC. Translating gives CAWSANHGYTF.

The chain links TRBV6-1 to TRBJ2-7; the D is unclear. Germline V gene data show CDR1 as MNHNS and CDR2 as SASEGT. V lost 1 base and J 5 bases, leaving 9 bases between the germline ends. The length of the CDR3 is 13 residues. The CDR3 loop reads CASSEGPRDEQYF. DNA for the CDR3: TGTGCCAGCAGTGAAGGCCCCCGGGACGAGCAGTACTTC.

The genes are TRBV9 and TRBJ2-2; a possible D gene is TRBD1 (6 bases). Trimming cost V 5 bases and J 2 bases, with 13 bases left between them. The germline gives CDR1 SGDLS, CDR2 YYNGEE. CDR3 length: 15 amino acids. CDR3: CASSANRANTGELFF. CDR3 nucleotide sequence: TGTGCCAGCAGTGCTAACAGGGCAAACACCGGGGAGCTGTTTTTT.

Note on this clone: Different DNA sequences within this sample yield the same CDR3. The V gene is TRBV15, the J gene TRBJ2-7, with TRBD2 as a possible D gene (5 bases). Germline CDR1 reads LNHNV; CDR2 reads YYDKDF (reference sequence). This CDR3 region has 13 residues. V lost 0 bases, J lost 3 bases, and 6 bases lay in between. The CDR3 is CATSRDRGYEQYF. Written as DNA, the CDR3 is TGTGCCACCAGCAGAGATCGGGGCTACGAGCAGTACTTC.

The CDR3 nucleotides read TGTGCCAGCAGCTTAACAGGACTTACAGCGAACACCGGGGAGCTGTTTTTT. This sequence encodes CASSLTGLTANTGELFF. The chain joins TRBV7-9 to TRBJ2-2; D is tentatively TRBD1 or TRBD2 (5 bases each). The CDR3 runs 17 residues. From germline, CDR1 is SEHNR and CDR2 FQNEAQ (reference sequence). V shed 2 bases and J shed 0 bases, with 13 bases lying between them.

The V gene is TRBV5-1, the J gene TRBJ2-5; a weak D match, TRBD2 (7 bases). Per germline, CDR1 SGHRS and CDR2 YFSETQ. The CDR3 loop spans 15 amino acids. V lost 4 bases and J lost 0, with 13 bases in between. The CDR3 loop is CASSDTGGDQETQYF. Written as DNA, the CDR3 is TGCGCCAGCAGCGATACGGGGGGCGACCAAGAGACCCAGTACTTC.

V gene TRBV5-1 combines with J gene TRBJ1-1; TRBD1 matches 8 bases. The CDR3 runs to 15 residues. After removal of 4 bases from V and 3 bases from J, the junction contained 8 bases not matched to a gene. Looked up from germline, CDR1 is SGHRS and CDR2 is YFSETQ. The CDR3 sequence: CASSPWTGKDTEAFF. DNA for the CDR3: TGCGCCAGCAGCCCCTGGACAGGGAAGGACACTGAAGCTTTCTTT.

V and J are TRBV2 and TRBJ1-1; no firm D call. Germline CDR1 SNHLY, CDR2 FYNNEI. This CDR3 region has 13 residues. The V end lost 9 bases, the J end lost 0 bases, and 11 bases lay between the germline ends. DNA for the CDR3: TGTGCCAGTCCCGACACCGTGAACACTGAAGCTTTCTTT. This sequence encodes CASPDTVNTEAFF.

V usage is TRBV29-1 and J usage is TRBJ1-1, with 11 bases aligning to TRBD1. V shed 8 bases and J 5 bases; nucleotides not matched to a gene: 7. CDR1 and CDR2 from the germline V gene are SQVTM and ANQGSEA. The CDR3 spans 13 residues. The CDR3 is CSSRDRGNTEAFF. CDR3 nucleotide sequence: TGCAGCTCCCGGGACAGGGGGAATACTGAAGCTTTCTTT.